These 15 T cell receptor beta chains originate from one sample sequenced in a study of cytomegalovirus exposure and HLA in healthy donors. 13 Jbeta primers and 60 Vbeta primers were used for the PCR. Clones were read by immunoSEQ multiplex PCR, and TCRdb kept only the in-frame ones, dropping some. The sample includes 99,000 or so clones, 13% to 15% of them seen just once. Sequencing input: PBMCs. All receptors come from a female donor in good health and CMV-seronegative.

This chain uses TRBV12-5 with TRBJ1-1; no clear D. There are 13 residues in the CDR3. Per germline, CDR1 LGHNT and CDR2 FRNRAP. V shed 1 base and J shed 4 bases, with 7 bases lying between them. The CDR3 sequence is CASGLEPGTEAFF. Here the CDR3 DNA reads TGTGCTAGTGGTTTGGAACCAGGCACTGAAGCTTTCTTT.

V and J are TRBV9 and TRBJ2-5, with TRBD2 matching 15 bases. J gave up 0 bases and V 4 bases, and 4 bases lay outside the gene matches. This CDR3 region has 17 residues. CDR1 is SGDLS and CDR2 is YYNGEE in the germline V gene. Here the CDR3 reads CASSPGLAGGNQETQYF. In DNA form, the CDR3 reads TGTGCCAGCAGCCCGGGACTAGCGGGGGGTAACCAAGAGACCCAGTACTTC.

This clone was detected a few times. This sequence joins TRBV18 and TRBJ1-4; the D is unclear. Per the germline V gene, CDR1 is KGHSH and CDR2 is LQKENI. V was cut by 3 bases and J by 2 bases, with 7 bases left in between. This CDR3 region has 14 residues. The CDR3 region has the DNA TGTGCCAGCTCACCTGGACTGACTAATGAAAAACTGTTTTTT. Protein product: CASSPGLTNEKLFF.

The chain recombines TRBV18 with TRBJ1-2; a possible D gene is TRBD1 (6 bases). This CDR3 comprises 15 residues. Deletions cut 5 bases from V and 3 bases from J, with 16 bases between. Germline assignment: CDR1 KGHSH and CDR2 LQKENI. This chain's CDR3 is CASSDRRPIDYGYTF. In nucleotides, the CDR3 is TGTGCCAGCTCAGACAGGCGACCCATCGACTATGGCTACACCTTC.

The chain joins TRBV9 to TRBJ2-1; D is possibly TRBD1 (7 bases). The CDR3 extends over 15 amino acids. CDR1 and CDR2 from the germline V gene are SGDLS and YYNGEE. Trimming removed 4 bases from V and 8 bases from J, with 19 bases in between. The CDR3 DNA reads as TGTGCCAGCAGCCTCCAGGGGGGAGACCGGTATGAGCAGTTCTTC. Protein sequence: CASSLQGGDRYEQFF. Together with reference TRBV9 and TRBJ2-1, the CDR3 gives the full variable domain: DSGVTQTPKHLITATGQRVTLRCSPRSGDLSVYWYQQSLDQGLQFLIQYYNGEERAKGNILERFSAQQFPDLHSELNLSSLELGDSALYFCASSLQGGDRYEQFFGPGTRLTVL.

This chain uses TRBV4-2 with TRBJ2-2, with D possibly being TRBD2 (5 bases). This CDR3 is 15 amino acids long. Germline CDR1 and CDR2: LGHNA and YNFKEQ. The ends were cut back, 5 bases at V and 0 bases at J, with 10 bases in the middle. The CDR3 loop reads CASSRRRTNTGELFF. In nucleotides, the CDR3 is TGTGCCAGCAGCAGGAGGAGAACGAACACCGGGGAGCTGTTTTTT.

This chain links TRBV2 with TRBJ1-2; D is possibly TRBD1 (6 bases). V dropped 11 bases and J dropped 7 bases, with 11 bases sitting between them. The CDR3 covers 10 residues. Germline-derived CDR1 and CDR2 are SNHLY and FYNNEI. The CDR3 nucleotides are TGTGCCGAACAGGGTTTTGGCTACACCTTC. Protein product: CAEQGFGYTF.

The chain couples TRBV28 to TRBJ2-7; 10 nucleotides match TRBD2. CDR1 is MDHEN and CDR2 is SYDVKM in the germline V gene. CDR3 length: 15 residues. V gave up 5 bases and J gave up 5 bases; unmatched junction bases: 9. The chain's CDR3 is CASSRFLAGVNEQYF. CDR3 coding DNA: TGTGCCAGCAGTCGGTTCCTAGCGGGAGTTAACGAGCAGTACTTC.

The V and J genes are TRBV7-9 and TRBJ1-1; TRBD1 aligns across 8 bases. The CDR3 extends over 15 amino acids. The V segment lost 5 bases and the J segment 1 base; nucleotides outside the gene matches: 6. Germline loops: CDR1 SEHNR, CDR2 FQNEAQ (reference sequence). CDR3 loop: CASSTRTGRNTEAFF. The CDR3 DNA follows: TGTGCCAGCAGCACCAGGACAGGGCGGAACACTGAAGCTTTCTTT.

CDR3 protein: CSVEVEGAFYEQYF. The DNA for the CDR3 is TGCAGCGTTGAGGTGGAGGGGGCGTTTTACGAGCAGTACTTC. The chain combines TRBV29-1 with TRBJ2-7, with D maybe TRBD1 (7 bases). From germline, CDR1 is SQVTM and CDR2 ANQGSEA. Trimming shortened V by 3 bases and J by 4 bases, and 16 bases separated the two germline ends. There are 14 residues in the CDR3.

The chain joins TRBV2 to TRBJ2-2, with a weak D call TRBD2 (5 bases). V was cut by 7 bases and J by 5 bases, with 11 bases left in between. In germline, CDR1 is SNHLY, CDR2 FYNNEI. The length of the CDR3 is 13 residues. The CDR3 spells CASKRTSTGELFF. Here the CDR3 DNA reads TGTGCCAGCAAGCGGACCAGTACCGGGGAGCTGTTTTTT.

V is TRBV25-1 and J is TRBJ2-2, with 10 bases identical to TRBD1. Germline V gene data show CDR1 as MGHDK and CDR2 as SYGVNS. This CDR3 region has 15 residues. V lost 2 bases and J lost 8; bases outside the gene matches: 5. The CDR3 DNA sequence: TGTGCCAGCAGTGAAGTGACAGGGGGCGGAGGGGAGCTGTTTTTT. This translates into CASSEVTGGGGELFF.

V usage is TRBV30 and J usage is TRBJ2-7; 8 bases line up with TRBD1. The CDR3 extends over 14 amino acids. Per the germline V gene, CDR1 is GTSNPN and CDR2 is SVGIG (reference sequence). V trimming: 6 bases; J trimming: 9 bases; junction bases outside the gene matches: 16. CDR3 in DNA: TGTGCCTGTTTACAGGGGGTGCAGAGGGGCGGGCAGTACTTC. Amino acid sequence: CACLQGVQRGGQYF.

This chain uses TRBV7-2 with TRBJ2-3; 8 bases map to TRBD2. The germline CDR1 and CDR2 sequences are SGHTA and FQGNSA. The CDR3 consists of 17 residues. The trim removed 0 bases at V and 4 bases at J, leaving 9 bases unmatched. CDR3 DNA: TGTGCCAGCAGCTTAGCCGGGACTAGGGGCCCCGCAGATACGCAGTATTTT. This gives the protein CASSLAGTRGPADTQYF.

The rearrangement links TRBV7-6 to TRBJ1-1; no clear D gene. Germline lookup yields CDR1 SGHVS and CDR2 FNYEAQ. This CDR3 has 14 residues. V shed 4 bases and J shed 4 bases, with 13 bases lying between them. Here the CDR3 reads CASSSDRGRTEAFF. Here the CDR3 DNA reads TGTGCCAGCAGCTCAGATCGGGGTCGCACTGAAGCTTTCTTT.